Presented here are 28 T cell receptor beta chains from one specimen sequenced in a study of low-dose radiotherapy and immunotherapy resistance in tumors. Time point of the sample: after trial treatment. Treatment: LDRT plus nivolumab, ipilimumab, low-dose cyclophosphamide and aspirin (RACIN trial). Primers targeting TRAV and TRBV primed first-strand cDNA, covering alpha and beta chains. With a constant-region primer and a V-primer adapter, TCRs were subjected to approximately 18 PCR cycles of amplification. TCRdb reanalysed the reads using MiXCR and keeps one entry per CDR3 protein. The sample includes nearly 60,000 distinct CDR3 sequences, about 25% of them seen just once. Sequenced here: PBMCs, sampled after low-dose radiotherapy plus immunotherapy. The origin of the receptors is a male donor with prostate cancer.

V gene TRBV5-1 combines with J gene TRBJ2-3, with a tentative D call TRBD2 (5 bases). Germline loops: CDR1 SGHRS, CDR2 YFSETQ. CDR3 length: 16 amino acids. Trimming took 7 bases from V and 4 from J, leaving 22 bases between them. The CDR3 region has the DNA TGCGCCAGCGTCCCGGGAACTAGTAACAGCGCAGATACGCAGTATTTT. Its translation: CASVPGTSNSADTQYF.

In its sample, this clonotype was seen many times. The rearrangement joins TRBV3-1 to TRBJ2-2; TRBD2 is a possible D gene (6 bases). The CDR3 extends over 15 amino acids. Germline CDR1 is LGHDT and CDR2 is YNNKEL (reference sequence). Trimming removed 4 bases at V and 3 bases at J, with 12 bases between. In nucleotides, the CDR3 is TGTGCCAGCAGCCGGGACTTGCATTACACCGGGGAGCTGTTTTTT. It is translated as CASSRDLHYTGELFF.

This clonotype was seen many times. This sequence joins TRBV18 and TRBJ2-2, with TRBD1 matching 7 bases. This CDR3 is 13 amino acids long. CDR1 is KGHSH and CDR2 is LQKENI in the germline V gene. V dropped 8 bases and J dropped 7; count of bases not matched to a gene: 7. CDR3 in amino acids: CASSPRDSGELFF. CDR3 DNA sequence: TGTGCCAGCAGCCCCCGGGACAGCGGGGAGCTGTTTTTT. Full variable domain (missing parts from reference TRBV18 and TRBJ2-2): NAGVMQNPRHLVRRRGQEARLRCSPMKGHSHVYWYRQLPEEGLKFMVYLQKENIIDESGMPKERFSAEFPKEGPSILRIQQVVRGDSAAYFCASSPRDSGELFFGEGSRLTVL.

This clonotype was detected ten times or more. The J gene is TRBJ2-7, the V gene TRBV6-1; D is ambiguous. Trimming pared 1 base from V and 0 bases from J, leaving 4 bases between. The germline gives CDR1 MNHNS, CDR2 SASEGT. This CDR3 comprises 13 residues. As DNA, the CDR3 is TGTGCCAGCAGTGAAGGGAGCTCCTACGAGCAGTACTTC. Its translation: CASSEGSSYEQYF.

This clonotype was recorded many times. The chain carries TRBV12-3 or TRBV12-4 and TRBJ2-1, with D perhaps matching TRBD2 (6 bases). This CDR3 has 12 amino acids. With 4 bases removed from V and 10 bases from J, the gap between germline ends came to 11 bases. The CDR3 sequence is CASSYFSGEQFF. In nucleotides, the CDR3 is TGTGCCAGCAGTTATTTTAGCGGAGAGCAGTTCTTC.

This clonotype was found many times. V and J are TRBV6-1 and TRBJ1-5, with D unresolved. Per the germline V gene, CDR1 is MNHNS and CDR2 is SASEGT. The CDR3 is 15 amino acids. V lost 1 base to trimming and J lost 3 bases, with 10 bases between them. In DNA, the CDR3 is TGTGCCAGCAGTGAAGGACCTTACGTCAATCAGCCCCAGCATTTT. It encodes CASSEGPYVNQPQHF.

This chain links TRBV5-1 with TRBJ2-5, with D unclear. Trimming took off 0 bases at V and 1 base at J, with 4 bases between the two ends. Germline values: CDR1 SGHRS, CDR2 YFSETQ. This CDR3 comprises 13 residues. The CDR3 sequence is CASSLGIQETQYF. The CDR3 DNA is TGCGCCAGCAGCTTGGGGATCCAAGAGACCCAGTACTTC.

Comment on this clonotype: This likely reflects a read error, since a far larger clone is one base away. The V and J genes are TRBV20-1 and TRBJ2-3; 9 positions match TRBD2. The end of the DNA fits TRBJ2-1 better, so the J call may be wrong. This CDR3 comprises 14 residues. Germline V lookup: CDR1 DFQATT, CDR2 SNEGSKA (reference sequence). The CDR3 here is CSAPISGRIDEQFF. CDR3 nucleotide sequence: TGCAGTGCACCGATTAGCGGGAGAATCGATGAGCAGTTCTTC.

This clonotype has ten or more counts. The V and J genes are TRBV7-9 and TRBJ2-7; 7 bases are a match to TRBD1. With 1 base clipped from V and 2 bases from J, the junction kept 5 bases outside the gene matches. Germline V gives CDR1 SEHNR, CDR2 FQNEAQ (reference sequence). The length of the CDR3 is 15 residues. The chain's CDR3 is CASSLGGTVAYEQYF. The DNA for the CDR3 is TGTGCCAGCAGCTTAGGGGGGACAGTTGCCTACGAGCAGTACTTC.

This clonotype was recorded at least ten times. The chain uses TRBV20-1 and TRBJ2-7; 7 bases agree with TRBD2. Germline V gene sequence: CDR1 DFQATT, CDR2 SNEGSKA (reference sequence). CDR3 size: 13 residues. Trimming removed 7 bases from V and 5 bases from J; junction bases left unmatched: 11. CDR3 DNA: TGCAGTGGGGTAGCGGCGGGAGTGAACGAGCAGTACTTC. The encoded protein is CSGVAAGVNEQYF.

This clonotype appeared many times. The V gene is TRBV5-1, the J gene TRBJ2-2; TRBD1 or TRBD2 may be the D gene (5 bases each). In germline, CDR1 is SGHRS, CDR2 YFSETQ. Deletions cut 4 bases from V and 5 bases from J, with 12 bases between. The CDR3 is 14 residues long. The CDR3 region has the DNA TGCGCCAGCAGCGGGGGTGCGTGGACCGGGGAGCTGTTTTTT. Translating it yields CASSGGAWTGELFF.

The genes are TRBV6-2 or TRBV6-3 and TRBJ2-1; 7 nucleotides match TRBD2. The V gene end was trimmed by 5 bases and the J gene end by 0 bases; junction bases not matched to a gene: 7. Germline CDR1 is MNHEY and CDR2 is SVGEGT. The CDR3 contains 16 residues. CDR3 protein: CASSEYGGGSYNEQFF. The CDR3 region has the DNA TGTGCCAGCAGTGAATATGGCGGGGGCTCCTACAATGAGCAGTTCTTC.

This clonotype was detected ten times or more. V usage is TRBV4-2 and J usage is TRBJ2-7; 8 nucleotides line up with TRBD2. Germline CDR1 is LGHNA and CDR2 is YNFKEQ. After removal of 1 base from V and 2 bases from J, the junction contained 7 bases not matched to a gene. The CDR3 consists of 16 residues. The CDR3 spells CASSQVSSGGTYEQYF. CDR3 nucleotide sequence: TGTGCCAGCAGCCAAGTCTCATCGGGAGGGACCTACGAGCAGTACTTC.

This clonotype was found many times. The V gene is TRBV6-2 or TRBV6-3, the J gene TRBJ1-2; TRBD1 agrees at 10 bases. The V gene's germline CDR1 is MNHEY and CDR2 SVGEGT. This CDR3 comprises 15 residues. The V segment lost 2 bases and the J segment 5 bases; nucleotides outside the gene matches: 5. The CDR3 protein is CASSYTPGQGYGYTF. The CDR3 coding sequence is TGTGCCAGCAGTTACACACCGGGACAGGGGTATGGCTACACCTTC.

With regard to this clonotype: Given a far larger clone just one base away, this is likely a sequencing read error. J is TRBJ2-7 and V is TRBV13; no clear D gene. The germline V gene encodes CDR1 PRHDT and CDR2 FYEKMQ (reference sequence). The CDR3 length is 13 residues. Written as DNA, the CDR3 is TGTGTCAGCCTACGGGCCTCAGTGTACGAGCAGTACTTC. Translating it yields CVSLRASVYEQYF. Full variable domain (outside the CDR3, taken from reference TRBV13 and TRBJ2-7): AAGVIQSPRHLIKEKRETATLKCYPIPRHDTVYWYQQGPGQDPQFLISFYEKMQSDKGSIPDRFSAQQFSDYHSELNMSSLELGDSALYFCVSLRASVYEQYFGPGTRLTVT.

With respect to this clonotype: A far larger clone is just one base off, so this is likely a read error. The chain carries TRBV5-1 and TRBJ2-1, with TRBD1 identical over 11 bases. There are 15 residues in the CDR3. Per germline, CDR1 SGHRS and CDR2 YFSETQ. Trimming removed 2 bases from V and 10 bases from J; junction bases left unmatched: 8. CDR3 protein: CASSFLGQGAYEQFF. In nucleotides, the CDR3 is TGCGCCAGCAGCTTTCTCGGACAGGGGGCTTACGAGCAGTTCTTC. Full variable domain (remainder filled in from reference TRBV5-1 and TRBJ2-1): KAGVTQTPRYLIKTRGQQVTLSCSPISGHRSVSWYQQTPGQGLQFLFEYFSETQRNKGNFPGRFSGRQFSNSRSEMNVSTLELGDSALYLCASSFLGQGAYEQFFGPGTRLTVL.

The V and J genes are TRBV9 and TRBJ2-1, with 8 positions matching TRBD1. The CDR3 length is 15 residues. After removal of 0 bases from V and 8 bases from J, the junction contained 7 bases not matched to a gene. Germline CDR1 and CDR2: SGDLS and YYNGEE. Written as DNA, the CDR3 is TGTGCCAGCAGCGTAGGGGACAGGAGCCTTTATGAGCAGTTCTTC. Translation gives CASSVGDRSLYEQFF. The entire variable domain, with the rest obtained from reference TRBV9 and TRBJ2-1, is as follows: DSGVTQTPKHLITATGQRVTLRCSPRSGDLSVYWYQQSLDQGLQFLIQYYNGEERAKGNILERFSAQQFPDLHSELNLSSLELGDSALYFCASSVGDRSLYEQFFGPGTRLTVL.

This clonotype was counted ten times or more. This chain connects TRBV7-3 to TRBJ2-1; 8 bases agree with TRBD1. Germline CDR1 SGHTA, CDR2 FQGTGA. The CDR3 consists of 17 residues. Germline trimming cut 4 bases from V and 7 bases from J; bases unmatched to any gene: 15. The CDR3 DNA sequence: TGTGCCAGCAGCTCTCCCCTCCAGGACAGGGCTGGAAATGAGCAGTTCTTC. This sequence encodes CASSSPLQDRAGNEQFF.

The rearrangement links TRBV29-1 to TRBJ1-6; no definite D call. CDR1 and CDR2 (germline): SQVTM, ANQGSEA. The CDR3 consists of 13 residues. V was cut by 4 bases and J by 8 bases, with 12 bases left in between. CDR3 loop: CSVAVGIDSPLHF. CDR3 coding DNA: TGCAGCGTTGCCGTGGGGATTGATTCACCCCTCCACTTT.

The sample holds a few counts of this clonotype. The chain joins TRBV5-1 to TRBJ2-5; 7 nucleotides align to TRBD1. The CDR3 is made up of 15 amino acids. With 5 bases clipped from V and 1 base from J, the junction kept 8 bases outside the gene matches. The germline CDR1 and CDR2 sequences are SGHRS and YFSETQ. DNA for the CDR3: TGCGCCAGCAGTGAGGGGGCCCAAAGCCAAGAGACCCAGTACTTC. Amino acid sequence: CASSEGAQSQETQYF.

This clonotype was seen only a few times. The chain uses TRBV30 and TRBJ1-1; TRBD1 matches 8 bases. The CDR3 length is 16 residues. Germline CDR1 and CDR2: GTSNPN and SVGIG (reference sequence). The V segment lost 5 bases and the J segment 1 base; nucleotides outside the gene matches: 12. In nucleotides, the CDR3 is TGTGCCTGGGGACAGGGACGGACGGCGCGGAACACTGAAGCTTTCTTT. It yields the protein CAWGQGRTARNTEAFF.

In this sample, this clonotype turned up many times. This chain connects TRBV19 to TRBJ2-5; 8 bases align to TRBD2. The ends lost 8 bases at V and 5 bases at J; junction bases unmatched: 10. The CDR3 loop spans 14 amino acids. The germline gives CDR1 LNHDA, CDR2 SQIVND (reference sequence). This CDR3 reads CASVKRAGEETQYF. The CDR3 bases are TGTGCCAGTGTGAAGCGAGCGGGGGAGGAGACCCAGTACTTC.

About this clonotype: One base separates it from a far larger clone, so it is likely a read error. V usage is TRBV28 and J usage is TRBJ2-7; no definite D call. Germline CDR1 is MDHEN and CDR2 is SYDVKM. V was cut by 5 bases and J by 7 bases, with 15 bases left in between. The CDR3 sequence is 13 residues long. The CDR3, as DNA: TGTGCCAGCAGTCGGAACAGCCTAAATGAGCAGTACTTC. This encodes CASSRNSLNEQYF.

As for this clonotype: A far bigger clonotype differs at one base, so this is likely a read error. The rearrangement links TRBV4-1 to TRBJ2-5; 14 nucleotides align to TRBD2. This CDR3 is 18 amino acids long. Germline V gene data show CDR1 as MGHRA and CDR2 as YSYEKL. Here the CDR3 DNA reads TGTGCCAGCAGCCAAGAACAAACAGGACTAGCGGGGGGCGAGACCCAGTACTTC. Its protein product is CASSQEQTGLAGGETQYF.

V usage is TRBV3-1 and J usage is TRBJ2-3; 8 nucleotides line up with TRBD2. This CDR3 contains 15 residues. Germline CDR1 reads LGHDT; CDR2 reads YNNKEL (reference sequence). The V gene end was trimmed by 2 bases and the J gene end by 7 bases; junction bases not matched to a gene: 8. CDR3 sequence: CASSQRGAGVNTQYF. In DNA form, the CDR3 reads TGTGCCAGCAGCCAAAGAGGAGCGGGAGTAAATACGCAGTATTTT.

On this clonotype: One junction end does not reproduce the germline sequence, and a read error may be involved. The rearrangement uses TRBV18 and TRBJ2-3; 7 bases fit TRBD1. The CDR3 has 14 amino acids. Germline CDR1 and CDR2: KGHSH and LQKENI. The CDR3 reads CASSPGDSTDKQYF. In nucleotides, the CDR3 is TGTGCCAGCTCACCGGGGGACAGCACAGATAAGCAGTATTTT.

The sample holds many counts of this clonotype. V gene TRBV29-1 combines with J gene TRBJ2-3; 7 bases agree with TRBD1. V was pared by 3 bases and J by 3 bases, with 9 bases of the junction left unmatched. The germline V gene encodes CDR1 SQVTM and CDR2 ANQGSEA. This CDR3 comprises 15 residues. CDR3 protein: CSVDRVTGITDTQYF. CDR3 DNA sequence: TGCAGCGTTGATCGTGTGACAGGGATTACAGATACGCAGTATTTT.

This clonotype was recorded many times. The chain joins TRBV28 to TRBJ1-2; no definite D call. Trimming took off 6 bases at V and 3 bases at J, with 8 bases between the two ends. Germline V gene lookup returns CDR1 MDHEN and CDR2 SYDVKM. This CDR3 is built from 12 residues. This chain's CDR3 is CASRLSDYGYTF. Written as DNA, the CDR3 is TGTGCCAGCAGGCTTTCAGACTATGGCTACACCTTC.